Shown below are 21 T cell receptor beta chains from a single sample sequenced in a study of human T cells and chemical hapten exposure. TCRdb reprocessed the RACE reads via MiXCR and lists one record per CDR3 protein. This sample has about 380,000 distinct CDR3 sequences, with roughly 6% found just once. Time point here: patch test 2, 6 weeks after DPC sensitization. Treatment meaning: therapeutic diphenylcyclopropenone sensitization with weekly scalp DPC. The material was whole blood, obtained in connection with sensitization to the hapten diphenylcyclopropenone (DPC). These receptors came from a woman under 30 with alopecia areata. Some clones in this sample may be carry-over from other donors' samples.

This clonotype was recorded a few times. This chain connects TRBV9 to TRBJ2-2, with 9 bases identical to TRBD1. CDR3 length equals 17 residues. J lost 5 bases, V lost 2 bases, and 10 bases had no gene match. Per the germline V gene, CDR1 is SGDLS and CDR2 is YYNGEE. Here the CDR3 DNA reads TGTGCCAGCAGCGTCCGATTACAGGGGGCTGGGACCGGGGAGCTGTTTTTT. The encoded protein is CASSVRLQGAGTGELFF.

This chain uses TRBV6-5 with TRBJ1-1; D is perhaps TRBD1 (6 bases). This CDR3 has 14 amino acids. The ends were cut back, 6 bases at V and 10 bases at J, with 21 bases in the middle. The germline gives CDR1 MNHEY, CDR2 SVGAGI. CDR3 in DNA: TGTGCCAGCAGCTCCGATCAGGACAGTAGCCCAGCTTTCTTT. Translation gives CASSSDQDSSPAFF.

This clonotype was seen more than once but under ten times. The V call is TRBV6-5, the J call TRBJ2-3; maybe TRBD2 (7 bases). The CDR3 sequence is 18 residues long. V was pared by 0 bases and J by 5 bases, with 21 bases between. Germline CDR1 MNHEY, CDR2 SVGAGI. CDR3 region: CASSYSSGAGAQGDTQYF. In DNA, the CDR3 is TGTGCCAGCAGTTACTCTAGTGGGGCGGGGGCGCAGGGAGATACGCAGTATTTT.

This clonotype was seen ten or more times. This chain links TRBV9 with TRBJ1-6, with D possibly matching TRBD1 (5 bases). V lost 0 bases, J lost 7 bases, and 11 bases lay in between. This CDR3 is 15 amino acids long. Germline CDR1 and CDR2: SGDLS and YYNGEE. The CDR3 reads CASSVAEGHNSPLHF. The DNA of the CDR3 is TGTGCCAGCAGCGTAGCGGAGGGGCACAATTCACCCCTCCACTTT.

Many counts were recorded for this clonotype. The chain recombines TRBV4-2 with TRBJ1-1, with 8 bases lining up with TRBD1. CDR1 is LGHNA, CDR2 YNFKEQ, per germline. V gave up 6 bases and J gave up 3 bases; unmatched junction bases: 3. This CDR3 is built from 13 residues. The CDR3 bases are TGTGCCAGCAGGCCACAGGGGGACACTGAAGCTTTCTTT. Translation gives CASRPQGDTEAFF.

V gene TRBV28 combines with J gene TRBJ2-7; TRBD2 aligns across 7 bases. The CDR3 sequence is 14 residues long. After removal of 6 bases from V and 3 bases from J, the junction contained 8 bases not matched to a gene. Looked up from germline, CDR1 is MDHEN and CDR2 is SYDVKM. In DNA, the CDR3 is TGTGCCAGCAGGGTAGCGGGCGATTTCTACGAGCAGTACTTC. Residues: CASRVAGDFYEQYF.

This clonotype was seen just once. The genes are TRBV5-1 and TRBJ2-3, with 7 bases aligning to TRBD1. Germline V lookup: CDR1 SGHRS, CDR2 YFSETQ. The V gene end was trimmed by 0 bases and the J gene end by 2 bases; junction bases not matched to a gene: 9. This CDR3 has 17 amino acids. DNA of the CDR3: TGCGCCAGCAGCTTGGTATCGACAGGGTCCCACACAGATACGCAGTATTTT. It yields the protein CASSLVSTGSHTDTQYF.

This clonotype showed up many times. The rearrangement uses TRBV4-3 and TRBJ1-6, with D perhaps matching TRBD1 (6 bases). Germline V CDR1 and CDR2: LGHNA, YSLEER. This CDR3 comprises 15 residues. The V end lost 0 bases, the J end lost 10 bases, and 13 bases lay between the germline ends. The CDR3 region is CASSQDYRVGSPLHF. The CDR3 coding sequence is TGCGCCAGCAGCCAAGATTACAGGGTAGGATCACCCCTCCACTTT.

This clonotype occurred a few times. The J gene is TRBJ2-4, the V gene TRBV6-2 or TRBV6-3; 12 bases agree with TRBD1. Looked up from germline, CDR1 is MNHEY and CDR2 is SVGEGT. The CDR3 sequence is 13 residues long. After removal of 8 bases from V and 7 bases from J, the junction contained 3 bases not matched to a gene. The CDR3: CASRGTGGNIQYF. The CDR3 DNA reads TGTGCCAGCCGAGGGACAGGGGGCAACATTCAGTACTTC.

This clonotype was counted ten times or more. The V and J genes are TRBV7-2 and TRBJ1-5; D remains ambiguous. Germline CDR1 is SGHTA and CDR2 is FQGNSA. The CDR3 consists of 14 residues. The V end was cut by 5 bases, the J end by 4 bases, with 12 bases between. The CDR3 sequence: CASSRTDYNQPQHF. The DNA of the CDR3 is TGTGCCAGCAGCCGGACGGACTATAATCAGCCCCAGCATTTT.

The CDR3 sequence: CASSYAYGHPLNYGYTF. The CDR3 region has the DNA TGTGCCAGCAGTTACGCCTACGGACACCCCCTGAACTATGGCTACACCTTC. The chain employs TRBV6-5 and TRBJ1-2; TRBD1 might be the D (5 bases). The germline V and J ends were trimmed by 2 bases and 2 bases, with 18 bases remaining between them. Germline V gene data show CDR1 as MNHEY and CDR2 as SVGAGI. The CDR3 is 17 amino acids.

The table lists this clonotype with many counts. The V gene is TRBV6-5, the J gene TRBJ1-2; tentatively, D is TRBD1 (6 bases). With 5 bases removed from V and 4 bases from J, the gap between germline ends came to 20 bases. CDR3 length: 16 amino acids. The germline V gene encodes CDR1 MNHEY and CDR2 SVGAGI. The CDR3 is CASSQAAGGEFYGYTF. In DNA form, the CDR3 reads TGTGCCAGCAGTCAAGCGGCGGGGGGCGAATTCTATGGCTACACCTTC.

This clonotype was detected many times. J is TRBJ1-5 and V is TRBV4-1; D is unclear. Trimming took 2 bases from V and 7 from J, leaving 18 bases between them. The CDR3 contains 16 residues. From germline, CDR1 is MGHRA and CDR2 YSYEKL. CDR3 protein: CASSQKSGPRGQPQHF. CDR3 DNA sequence: TGCGCCAGCAGCCAAAAATCCGGGCCCCGAGGCCAGCCCCAGCATTTT.

This clonotype was picked up a small number of times. V is TRBV6-2 or TRBV6-3 and J is TRBJ1-5; the D gene is possibly TRBD1 (6 bases). The V end was cut by 2 bases, the J end by 5 bases, with 10 bases between. Germline loops: CDR1 MNHEY, CDR2 SVGEGT. The CDR3 loop spans 14 amino acids. As DNA, the CDR3 is TGTGCCAGCAGTTACGTGGCAGGGGATCAGCCCCAGCATTTT. This codes for CASSYVAGDQPQHF.

This clonotype turned up a few times. J is TRBJ1-5 and V is TRBV5-1; the D is unclear. Germline V gene data show CDR1 as SGHRS and CDR2 as YFSETQ. V lost 7 bases and J lost 5, with 16 bases in between. There are 14 residues in the CDR3. CDR3 protein: CASSPGEAHQPQHF. CDR3 nucleotides: TGCGCCAGCTCCCCTGGGGAGGCCCATCAGCCCCAGCATTTT.

The gene calls are TRBV7-2 and TRBJ2-7, with D possibly called TRBD1 or TRBD2 (5 bases each). Trimming shortened V by 0 bases and J by 3 bases, and 12 bases separated the two germline ends. The CDR3 is 15 residues long. Germline CDR1 and CDR2: SGHTA and FQGNSA. CDR3 protein: CASSLAPGAGYEQYF. The DNA for the CDR3 is TGTGCCAGCAGCTTAGCGCCCGGGGCCGGCTACGAGCAGTACTTC.

The gene calls are TRBV6-5 and TRBJ1-5; 7 nucleotides align to TRBD1. The CDR3 extends over 16 amino acids. Germline CDR1 MNHEY, CDR2 SVGAGI. The J segment lost 0 bases and the V segment lost 5 bases, leaving 7 bases of the junction unmatched. CDR3 in DNA: TGTGCCAGCAGTCTTAAGGGACAGTATAGCAATCAGCCCCAGCATTTT. Translating gives CASSLKGQYSNQPQHF.

This clonotype has just a few counts. The V call is TRBV14, the J call TRBJ2-7; D is uncertain. The V gene's germline CDR1 is SGHDN and CDR2 FVKESK. V gave up 2 bases and J gave up 11 bases, with 13 bases separating them. The length of the CDR3 is 12 residues. The CDR3 loop reads CASSQSPPKKYF. CDR3 sequence (DNA): TGTGCCAGCAGCCAAAGCCCGCCCAAGAAGTACTTC.

This clonotype has a count of ten or more. V usage is TRBV6-2 or TRBV6-3 and J usage is TRBJ1-1, with D tentatively TRBD1 (5 bases). The germline V gene has CDR1 MNHEY and CDR2 SVGEGT. Trimming shortened V by 2 bases and J by 7 bases, and 8 bases separated the two germline ends. The CDR3 runs 12 residues. Here the CDR3 reads CASSYAQGEAFF. The DNA for the CDR3 is TGTGCCAGCAGTTACGCGCAGGGTGAAGCTTTCTTT.

This clonotype appeared many times. The rearrangement joins TRBV12-3 or TRBV12-4 to TRBJ2-7, with D maybe TRBD1 (5 bases). This CDR3 comprises 12 residues. Trimming took off 6 bases at V and 6 bases at J, with 12 bases between the two ends. CDR3 loop: CASSLLGAEQYF. The CDR3 DNA is TGTGCCAGCAGCCTGCTAGGGGCCGAGCAGTACTTC.

This clonotype was seen ten or more times. The chain employs TRBV28 and TRBJ1-3; a possible D gene is TRBD1 (5 bases). The CDR3 is 13 amino acids. Germline assignment: CDR1 MDHEN and CDR2 SYDVKM. Trimming took off 4 bases at V and 3 bases at J, with 7 bases between the two ends. The CDR3 loop is CASSSRGGNTIYF. As DNA, the CDR3 is TGTGCCAGCAGTTCGAGGGGTGGAAACACCATATATTTT.